This T cell receptor beta chain was sequenced in a study of monozygotic twins with inflammatory bowel disease. On this clonotype itself: What it recognizes is unknown.

Germline V gives CDR1 LNHDA, CDR2 SQIVND (reference sequence). The CDR3 runs to 17 residues. The study's findings and limits: By inverse Simpson index, TCRbeta diversity was lower in IBD patients than in healthy co-twins.

TCRdb re-called the 5' RACE reads and gives one entry per CDR3 protein, without DNA. The sample totals about 140,000 distinct CDR3 sequences. The specimen was blood. The chain recombines TRBV19 with TRBJ1-5; no DNA is available, so the TRBD1 call from TCRdb remains unchecked. The origin of this receptor is a human donor with ulcerative colitis or Crohn's disease, or a healthy co-twin of an affected twin (not recorded which). CDR3 amino acids: CASTLYLRDSPNQPQHF.